The table lists the clone carrying this T cell receptor (beta chain) with many counts. Its cognate antigen is unknown. This specimen comes from a study of CD8 T cells in ankylosing spondylitis. TCRdb reprocessed the 5' RACE reads with MiXCR, giving one entry per CDR3 protein. The sample records around 390,000 distinct CDR3 sequences, about a fifth being singletons. Study-wide results and caveats: Earlier work had already found some motif variants in reactive arthritis synovial fluid and blood. Disease-associated clonotypes exhibited CD8+ identity and were relatively infrequent in peripheral blood. Ankylosing spondylitis blood appeared to carry a characteristic TCR beta motif of roughly eight highly homologous variants.

The TCR comes from a male donor with ankylosing spondylitis. Specimen: blood, either unsorted or a sorted T cell fraction (not recorded which).

The CDR3 DNA reads as TGTGCCAGCAGTTTTAATAGCAATCAGCCCCAGCATTTT. Translated: CASSFNSNQPQHF. The V gene is TRBV12-3 or TRBV12-4, the J gene TRBJ1-5; D unclear. This CDR3 spans 13 amino acids. Trimming left V 3 bases short and J 0 bases short, with 3 bases between.